The TCR beta chain described here comes from a study of T-cell reconstitution after alpha-beta-depleted transplantation in children. Preparation of the TCRbeta library used unique molecular identifiers. TCRdb redid the calling of the PCR reads with MiXCR, one entry per CDR3 protein. The sample holds hundreds of thousands of distinct CDR3 sequences, roughly 15% seen once. This TCR was sampled from a human donor who donated a stem cell graft to a child with acute myeloid leukemia. Material: PBMCs from the stem cell graft donor, obtained from the stem cell graft.

CDR3 sequence reads: CASRGQDYEQYF. DNA for the CDR3: TGCGCCAGCAGGGGACAGGACTACGAGCAGTACTTC. The chain uses TRBV5-1 and TRBJ2-7, with 8 bases matching TRBD1. This CDR3 has 12 residues. Germline trimming cut 5 bases from V and 3 bases from J; bases unmatched to any gene: 1. Per germline, CDR1 SGHRS and CDR2 YFSETQ.